The TCR beta chain under discussion was sequenced for a study of CXCR3-negative and CXCR3-positive naive CD8 T cells. On this clonotype itself: Its cognate antigen is unknown.

The study's findings and limits: Both naive subsets showed comparably high diversity, and memory CD8+ cells showed much lower diversity. Cryopreserved PBMCs had partly decreased CXCR3 expression; fresh PBMCs were used in most assays. Naive CXCR3-negative and CXCR3-positive cells had similar TRBV-TRBJ usage; memory differed. CXCR3-positive naive cells carried more hydrophobic TRB CDR3s than CXCR3-negative naive cells did.

The study made its TRB cDNA libraries by 5' RACE, adding UMI labels. With the 5' RACE reads reprocessed, TCRdb shows one record per CDR3 protein and no DNA. The specimen's table records around 84,000 distinct CDR3 sequences. This CDR3 spans 16 amino acids. CDR1 and CDR2 from the germline V gene are SNHLY and FYNNEI. This rearrangement joins TRBV2 to TRBJ1-5; as DNA is missing, the TRBD1 call by TCRdb cannot be tested. This receptor was taken from a human donor in good health. Some clones in this sample may be carry-over from other donors' samples. The specimen sequenced was naive CXCR3+ CD8+ T cells from blood. Subset reported: CD45RO-CCR7+CD27+CD95- naive CD8+ T cells expressing CXCR3 (TNR3+). CDR3 loop: CASSTTGVDSNQPQHF.